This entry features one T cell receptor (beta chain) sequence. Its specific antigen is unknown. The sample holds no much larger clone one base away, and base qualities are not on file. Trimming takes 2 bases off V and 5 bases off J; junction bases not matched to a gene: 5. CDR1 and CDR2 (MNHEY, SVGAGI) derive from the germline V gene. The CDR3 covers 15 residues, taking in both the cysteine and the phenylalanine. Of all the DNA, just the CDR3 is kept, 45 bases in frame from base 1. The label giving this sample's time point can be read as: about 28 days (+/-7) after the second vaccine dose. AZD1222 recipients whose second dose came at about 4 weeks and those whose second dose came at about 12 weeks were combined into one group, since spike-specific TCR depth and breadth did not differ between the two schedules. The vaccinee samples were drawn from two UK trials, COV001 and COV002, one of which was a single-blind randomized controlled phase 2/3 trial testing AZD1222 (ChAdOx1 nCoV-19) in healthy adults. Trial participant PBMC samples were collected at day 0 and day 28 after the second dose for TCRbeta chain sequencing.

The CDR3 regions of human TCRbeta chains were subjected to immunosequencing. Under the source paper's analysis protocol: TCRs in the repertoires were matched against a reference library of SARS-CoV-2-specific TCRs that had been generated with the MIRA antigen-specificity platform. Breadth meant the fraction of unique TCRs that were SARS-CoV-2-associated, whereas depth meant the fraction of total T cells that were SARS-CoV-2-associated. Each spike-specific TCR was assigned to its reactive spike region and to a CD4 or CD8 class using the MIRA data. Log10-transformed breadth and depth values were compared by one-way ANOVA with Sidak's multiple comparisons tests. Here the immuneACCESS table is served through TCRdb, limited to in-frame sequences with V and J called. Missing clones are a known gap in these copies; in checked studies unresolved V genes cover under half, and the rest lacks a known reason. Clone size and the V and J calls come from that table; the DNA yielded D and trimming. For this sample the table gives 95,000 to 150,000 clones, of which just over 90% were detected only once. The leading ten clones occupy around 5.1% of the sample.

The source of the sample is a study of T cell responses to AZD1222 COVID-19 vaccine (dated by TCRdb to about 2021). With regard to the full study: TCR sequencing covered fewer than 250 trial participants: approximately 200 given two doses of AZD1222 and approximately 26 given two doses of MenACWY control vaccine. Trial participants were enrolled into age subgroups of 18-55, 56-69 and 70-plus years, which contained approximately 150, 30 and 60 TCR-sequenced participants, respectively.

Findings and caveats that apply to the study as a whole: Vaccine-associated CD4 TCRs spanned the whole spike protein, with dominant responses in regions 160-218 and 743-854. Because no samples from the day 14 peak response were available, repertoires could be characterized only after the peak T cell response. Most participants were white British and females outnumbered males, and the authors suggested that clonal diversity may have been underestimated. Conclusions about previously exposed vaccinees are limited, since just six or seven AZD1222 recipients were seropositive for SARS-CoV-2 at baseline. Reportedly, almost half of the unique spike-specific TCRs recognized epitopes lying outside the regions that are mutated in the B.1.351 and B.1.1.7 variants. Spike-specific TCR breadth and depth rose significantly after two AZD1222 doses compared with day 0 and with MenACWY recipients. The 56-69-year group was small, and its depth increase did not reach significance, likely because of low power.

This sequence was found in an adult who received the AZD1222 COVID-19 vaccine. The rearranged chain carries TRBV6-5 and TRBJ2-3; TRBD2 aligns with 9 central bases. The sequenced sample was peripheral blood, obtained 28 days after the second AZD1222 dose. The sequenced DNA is TGTGCCAGCAGTTACGGCGGGGGGGCCGGAGATACGCAGTATTTT. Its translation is CASSYGGGAGDTQYF.